This passage covers 16 T cell receptor beta chains from one sample sequenced in a study of identical twins. TCRdb reprocessed the 5' RACE reads via MiXCR and lists one record per CDR3 protein. The top ten hold 40% of the sample, which has 210,000 or so distinct CDR3 sequences, less than 20% seen once. This same sample was also taken into another study, of T cells expressing NK-cell markers.

The specimen was CD8+ T cells sorted from blood. The receptors come from a woman aged 18-29 years in good health.

This clonotype was recorded many times. The rearrangement uses TRBV10-3 and TRBJ2-7; 7 bases match TRBD2. This CDR3 contains 15 residues. CDR1 ENHRY and CDR2 SYGVKD come from the germline V gene. Trimming cost V 3 bases and J 0 bases; bases outside gene matches: 5. The CDR3 nucleotides are TGTGCCATCAGTGAAGTAGCGGGTGCCTCCTACGAGCAGTACTTC. Amino acids: CAISEVAGASYEQYF.

This sequence joins TRBV12-3 or TRBV12-4 and TRBJ1-1; the match to TRBD1 covers 8 bases. V was pared by 10 bases and J by 1 base, with 2 bases of the junction left unmatched. The CDR3 is 12 amino acids. The CDR3 DNA follows: TGTGCCACTGGGACAGGGAACACTGAAGCTTTCTTT. This gives the protein CATGTGNTEAFF.

A few counts support this clonotype. The V call is TRBV6-1, the J call TRBJ2-7; D may correspond to TRBD1 or TRBD2 (5 bases each). This CDR3 spans 15 amino acids. The ends were cut back, 5 bases at V and 2 bases at J, with 16 bases in the middle. CDR1 is MNHNS and CDR2 is SASEGT in the germline V gene. CDR3 DNA sequence: TGTGCCAGCAGTAGATACGGGGCCACCGCCTACGAGCAGTACTTC. Its protein product is CASSRYGATAYEQYF.

This clonotype was seen only a few times. The V call is TRBV12-3 or TRBV12-4, the J call TRBJ1-1; 8 bases line up with TRBD1. V lost 6 bases to trimming and J lost 0 bases; unmatched junction nucleotides: 3. CDR3 length: 14 amino acids. The DNA for the CDR3 is TGTGCCAGCAGCGGACAGGGAATGAACACTGAAGCTTTCTTT. Its translation is CASSGQGMNTEAFF.

In this sample, this clonotype turned up a few times. CDR3 region: CASSPGPGQGAGEQFF. DNA for the CDR3: TGTGCCAGCAGCCCTGGCCCGGGACAGGGGGCGGGTGAGCAGTTCTTC. The V gene is TRBV12-3 or TRBV12-4, the J gene TRBJ2-1, with TRBD1 matching 12 bases. The CDR3 extends over 16 amino acids. V lost 6 bases to trimming and J lost 9 bases; unmatched junction nucleotides: 12.

V usage is TRBV7-6 and J usage is TRBJ2-7, with a possible D match to TRBD2 (6 bases). Trimming pared 3 bases from V and 6 bases from J, leaving 15 bases between. The CDR3 runs to 14 residues. Germline V lookup: CDR1 SGHVS, CDR2 FNYEAQ. The CDR3 sequence is CASSFSGGVSEQYF. CDR3 coding DNA: TGTGCCAGCAGCTTTTCCGGGGGAGTCTCCGAGCAGTACTTC.

The chain has TRBV7-9 and TRBJ2-5, with 7 bases lining up with TRBD1. Trimming removed 3 bases from V and 1 base from J; junction bases left unmatched: 2. CDR3 size: 14 residues. Germline CDR1 reads SEHNR; CDR2 reads FQNEAQ (reference sequence). The CDR3 region has the DNA TGTGCCAGCAGCTTTAGGGACAGCCAAGAGACCCAGTACTTC. It yields the protein CASSFRDSQETQYF.

The chain employs TRBV7-9 and TRBJ2-3, with D unclear. The V end lost 5 bases, the J end lost 2 bases, and 11 bases lay between the germline ends. This CDR3 region has 14 residues. The V gene's germline CDR1 is SEHNR and CDR2 FQNEAQ (reference sequence). The chain's CDR3 is CASSLTRPTDTQYF. CDR3 DNA: TGTGCCAGCAGCCTTACTCGACCCACAGATACGCAGTATTTT.

This clonotype was seen more than once but under ten times. The chain combines TRBV6-2 or TRBV6-3 with TRBJ2-1; D may be TRBD2 (6 bases). Germline values: CDR1 MNHEY, CDR2 SVGEGT. The CDR3 runs to 16 residues. V was pared by 6 bases and J by 4 bases, with 19 bases between. CDR3 in amino acids: CASRDLGVADYNEQFF. The CDR3 nucleotides are TGTGCCAGCAGAGACCTGGGGGTAGCGGATTACAATGAGCAGTTCTTC.

This chain links TRBV29-1 with TRBJ2-3; 9 nucleotides agree with TRBD2. Germline V CDR1 and CDR2: SQVTM, ANQGSEA. This CDR3 has 15 amino acids. After removal of 3 bases from V and 5 bases from J, the junction contained 9 bases not matched to a gene. The CDR3, as DNA: TGCAGCGTTGAGGGAGTAGCGGGAGCCGAAGATACGCAGTATTTT. Encoded protein: CSVEGVAGAEDTQYF.

CDR3 amino acids: CATSDPRTTDTQYF. CDR3 DNA: TGTGCCACCAGTGACCCGCGGACCACAGATACGCAGTATTTT. This chain connects TRBV24-1 to TRBJ2-3; D gene unclear. The CDR3 consists of 14 residues. Germline V gives CDR1 KGHDR, CDR2 SFDVKD. V lost 4 bases and J lost 2, with 9 bases in between.

DNA of the CDR3: TGTGCCAGCAGTTTAGCCCGAAACACCATATATTTT. Translation: CASSLARNTIYF. The rearrangement joins TRBV12-3 or TRBV12-4 to TRBJ1-3; D is undetermined. The CDR3 contains 12 residues. V was clipped by 0 bases and J by 5 bases, with 2 bases between them.

This clonotype appeared a few times. The chain has TRBV20-1 and TRBJ2-2; no clear D gene. The CDR3 sequence is 12 residues long. Germline V gene lookup returns CDR1 DFQATT and CDR2 SNEGSKA (reference sequence). Trimming removed 3 bases from V and 7 bases from J, with 9 bases in between. The CDR3 sequence: CSARMGFGELFF. The CDR3 DNA sequence: TGCAGTGCTAGGATGGGATTCGGGGAGCTGTTTTTT.

The chain carries TRBV5-1 and TRBJ2-3; D uncertain. CDR1 SGHRS and CDR2 YFSETQ come from the germline V gene. V was cut by 4 bases and J by 4 bases, with 16 bases left in between. The CDR3 is made up of 15 amino acids. CDR3 region: CASSDPVTRSDTQYF. CDR3 bases: TGCGCCAGCAGCGATCCGGTGACCCGGTCAGATACGCAGTATTTT.

The sample holds a few counts of this clonotype. The chain has TRBV27 and TRBJ2-7; D might be TRBD1 (6 bases). The CDR3 is 14 residues long. V was pared by 8 bases and J by 0 bases, with 14 bases between. Germline V gene data show CDR1 as MNHEY and CDR2 as SMNVEV (reference sequence). CDR3: CASRFRGVSYEQYF. The CDR3 DNA sequence: TGTGCCAGCCGGTTCAGGGGCGTCTCCTACGAGCAGTACTTC.

The chain is built from TRBV7-9 and TRBJ2-1, with 8 positions matching TRBD2. The ends lost 9 bases at V and 8 bases at J; junction bases unmatched: 12. Germline V CDR1 and CDR2: SEHNR, FQNEAQ (reference sequence). The CDR3 length is 14 residues. The CDR3 loop is CASKPVLAGYEQFF. The CDR3 nucleotides read TGTGCCAGTAAACCGGTTCTAGCGGGCTATGAGCAGTTCTTC.